The 30 T cell receptor beta chains presented below share a single source sample, sequenced in a study of T cells after yellow fever vaccination. One entry per CDR3 protein results from TCRdb running MiXCR on the 5' RACE reads. The data hold 200,000 to 250,000 distinct CDR3 sequences, with 6.5% to 8.5% observed a single time. The sequencing used CD4+ T cells sorted from PBMCs, collected 15 days after the yellow fever booster vaccination. The receptors stem from a man aged 25-45 years who received the YFV17D yellow fever vaccine.

This clonotype showed up just a few times. V is TRBV5-4 and J is TRBJ2-1; 7 bases are shared with TRBD1. Germline loops: CDR1 SGHNT, CDR2 YYREEE (reference sequence). V shed 2 bases and J 4 bases; nucleotides not matched to a gene: 6. CDR3 length equals 15 residues. In DNA, the CDR3 is TGTGCCAGCAGCTTAGGACAGGAGCTATACAATGAGCAGTTCTTC. Its protein product is CASSLGQELYNEQFF.

The rearrangement uses TRBV6-2 or TRBV6-3 and TRBJ1-5, with 7 bases aligning to TRBD1. The CDR3 runs to 13 residues. V was pared by 7 bases and J by 6 bases, with 6 bases of the junction left unmatched. The V gene's germline CDR1 is MNHEY and CDR2 SVGEGT. CDR3 bases: TGTGCCAGCAAGGACAGGTTCAGTCAGCCCCAGCATTTT. The encoded protein is CASKDRFSQPQHF.

This clonotype was seen a handful of times. The rearrangement links TRBV20-1 to TRBJ1-1; D possibly corresponds to TRBD1 (6 bases). CDR1 and CDR2 from the germline V gene are DFQATT and SNEGSKA (reference sequence). Trimming took 2 bases from V and 1 from J, leaving 11 bases between them. This CDR3 comprises 14 residues. The DNA of the CDR3 is TGCAGTGCTAGATCAGGGGCACAGAACACTGAAGCTTTCTTT. This codes for CSARSGAQNTEAFF.

V usage is TRBV7-2 and J usage is TRBJ2-3; D is undetermined. The germline V gene has CDR1 SGHTA and CDR2 FQGNSA. The length of the CDR3 is 11 residues. Trimming took off 7 bases at V and 4 bases at J, with 6 bases between the two ends. The CDR3, as DNA: TGTGCCAGCACCCAAGCAGATACGCAGTATTTT. Its translation is CASTQADTQYF.

This clonotype was counted many times. This chain's CDR3 is CASSLGRGGWETQYF. The CDR3 DNA reads as TGTGCCAGCAGCTTGGGGAGAGGGGGCTGGGAGACCCAGTACTTC. The rearrangement links TRBV5-6 to TRBJ2-5; 7 bases are a match to TRBD1. J gave up 5 bases and V 0 bases, and 7 bases lay outside the gene matches. The CDR3 consists of 15 residues. Germline assignment: CDR1 SGHDT and CDR2 YYEEEE.

The table lists this clonotype with a few counts. This rearrangement joins TRBV11-2 to TRBJ2-7; D possibly corresponds to TRBD1 (5 bases). Trimming left V 4 bases short and J 5 bases short, with 18 bases between. CDR1 SGHAT and CDR2 FQNNGV come from the germline V gene. The CDR3 sequence is 15 residues long. The DNA for the CDR3 is TGTGCCAGCAGCTCCTTATCCAGGACAATCGACGAGCAGTACTTC. It is translated as CASSSLSRTIDEQYF.

In its sample, this clonotype was seen a few times. The V gene is TRBV6-5, the J gene TRBJ1-6; a weak D match, TRBD1 (5 bases). The CDR3 totals 14 residues. The germline V gene encodes CDR1 MNHEY and CDR2 SVGAGI. The V gene lost 2 bases and the J gene lost 5 bases, with 7 bases spanning the gap. CDR3 in DNA: TGTGCCAGCAGTTACCGACAGAATAATTCACCCCTCCACTTT. Translated: CASSYRQNNSPLHF.

This clonotype was picked up a small number of times. The V call is TRBV29-1, the J call TRBJ2-1; TRBD1 is a possible D gene (6 bases). The length of the CDR3 is 11 residues. V lost 7 bases to trimming and J lost 7 bases, with 11 bases between them. Germline V gene sequence: CDR1 SQVTM, CDR2 ANQGSEA. CDR3 coding DNA: TGCAGCGCTGCGCAGGGGAATGAGCAGTTCTTC. Translating it yields CSAAQGNEQFF.

In this sample, this clonotype turned up many times. This chain joins TRBV29-1 and TRBJ2-7; 10 bases match TRBD1. The CDR3 is made up of 14 amino acids. CDR1 SQVTM and CDR2 ANQGSEA come from the germline V gene. V gave up 6 bases and J gave up 2 bases; unmatched junction bases: 7. The CDR3 DNA is TGCAGCGTAGATACCGGGACAGGGGCCTACGAGCAGTACTTC. Its translation: CSVDTGTGAYEQYF.

This clonotype was seen only a few times. J is TRBJ2-1 and V is TRBV20-1; unclear D gene. V was pared by 0 bases and J by 12 bases, with 12 bases between. From germline, CDR1 is DFQATT and CDR2 SNEGSKA (reference sequence). The CDR3 runs 12 residues. As DNA, the CDR3 is TGCAGTGCTAGAGAATTTGCGAGTGCGCAGTTCTTC. Its translation: CSAREFASAQFF.

The chain employs TRBV6-2 or TRBV6-3 and TRBJ2-1, with D tentatively TRBD1 (6 bases). CDR3 length: 14 amino acids. In germline, CDR1 is MNHEY, CDR2 SVGEGT. Trimming left V 4 bases short and J 9 bases short, with 16 bases between. Written as DNA, the CDR3 is TGTGCCAGCAGTTCCCCGCATCAGGGGTCTGAGCAGTTCTTC. Its protein is CASSSPHQGSEQFF.

V and J are TRBV5-1 and TRBJ2-5, with TRBD1 as a possible D gene (6 bases). V was pared by 5 bases and J by 5 bases, with 13 bases between. The V gene's germline CDR1 is SGHRS and CDR2 YFSETQ. This CDR3 is built from 13 residues. The CDR3, as DNA: TGCGCCAGCAGGTCACAGGGTCGGGAGACCCAGTACTTC. It encodes CASRSQGRETQYF.

This clonotype was counted only a few times. V and J are TRBV19 and TRBJ2-7; D might be TRBD2 (6 bases). V was shortened by 7 bases and J by 3 bases, with 13 bases between the two germline ends. The CDR3 spans 13 residues. In germline, CDR1 is LNHDA, CDR2 SQIVND (reference sequence). The CDR3 spells CASNRDSGYEQYF. CDR3 nucleotide sequence: TGTGCCAGTAACCGGGACTCCGGCTACGAGCAGTACTTC.

This clonotype was seen more than once but under ten times. This chain links TRBV30 with TRBJ2-4, with no clear D. This CDR3 region has 14 residues. Trimming pared 5 bases from V and 3 bases from J, leaving 14 bases between. Germline values: CDR1 GTSNPN, CDR2 SVGIG (reference sequence). CDR3 DNA sequence: TGTGCCTGGCGGGCCCTCGGATTCAAAAACATTCAGTACTTC. This codes for CAWRALGFKNIQYF.

The chain carries TRBV20-1 and TRBJ2-1; TRBD2 matches at 14 bases. V was clipped by 5 bases and J by 7 bases; unmatched bases: 4. Germline CDR1 reads DFQATT; CDR2 reads SNEGSKA (reference sequence). The CDR3 spans 14 residues. The CDR3 sequence is CSAVTSGRVNEQFF. Written as DNA, the CDR3 is TGCAGTGCTGTGACTAGCGGGAGGGTGAATGAGCAGTTCTTC.

This clonotype occurred many times. The rearrangement joins TRBV15 to TRBJ2-5; D is uncertain. Germline V gene sequence: CDR1 LNHNV, CDR2 YYDKDF (reference sequence). The length of the CDR3 is 13 residues. V was shortened by 0 bases and J by 4 bases, with 6 bases between the two germline ends. CDR3 DNA sequence: TGTGCCACCAGCAGAGACCGTGTAGAGACCCAGTACTTC. Residues: CATSRDRVETQYF. Looking up the rest from reference TRBV15 and TRBJ2-5 gives the full variable domain: DAMVIQNPRYQVTQFGKPVTLSCSQTLNHNVMYWYQQKSSQAPKLLFHYYDKDFNNEADTPDNFQSRRPNTSFCFLDIRSPGLGDTAMYLCATSRDRVETQYFGPGTRLLVL.

The gene calls are TRBV6-5 and TRBJ1-5; a weak D match, TRBD1 (5 bases). From germline, CDR1 is MNHEY and CDR2 SVGAGI. The length of the CDR3 is 13 residues. Trimming took 0 bases from V and 5 from J, leaving 5 bases between them. In nucleotides, the CDR3 is TGTGCCAGCAGTTACTCAGGGGATCAGCCCCAGCATTTT. Translating it yields CASSYSGDQPQHF.

Many counts were recorded for this clonotype. This sequence joins TRBV3-1 and TRBJ2-2; the D is unclear. The germline V gene encodes CDR1 LGHDT and CDR2 YNNKEL (reference sequence). V shed 3 bases and J shed 7 bases, with 9 bases lying between them. The CDR3 is made up of 13 amino acids. In DNA form, the CDR3 reads TGTGCCAGCAGCCATGTAAGGAGCGGGGAGCTGTTTTTT. This translates into CASSHVRSGELFF.

This clonotype was seen a few times. The chain combines TRBV29-1 with TRBJ2-5; 8 nucleotides align to TRBD1. The CDR3 has 12 amino acids. J lost 2 bases, V lost 4 bases, and 0 bases had no gene match. Germline V gene sequence: CDR1 SQVTM, CDR2 ANQGSEA. CDR3 region: CSVGQGQETQYF. The DNA for the CDR3 is TGCAGCGTTGGACAGGGGCAAGAGACCCAGTACTTC.

This clonotype was counted at least ten times. CDR3 sequence reads: CASSKGGTGRAMSYTF. The CDR3 nucleotides read TGTGCCAGCAGCAAAGGTGGGACAGGGCGGGCTATGAGCTACACCTTC. The chain joins TRBV11-2 to TRBJ1-2; 9 nucleotides match TRBD1. The V gene's germline CDR1 is SGHAT and CDR2 FQNNGV. V was pared by 5 bases and J by 9 bases, with 16 bases of the junction left unmatched. The CDR3 consists of 16 residues. Complete variable domain (other parts from reference TRBV11-2 and TRBJ1-2): EAGVAQSPRYKIIEKRQSVAFWCNPISGHATLYWYQQILGQGPKLLIQFQNNGVVDDSQLPKDRFSAERLKGVDSTLKIQPAKLEDSAVYLCASSKGGTGRAMSYTFGSGTRLTVV.

The chain carries TRBV4-2 and TRBJ1-2, with D possibly TRBD1 on 5 matching bases. In germline, CDR1 is LGHNA, CDR2 YNFKEQ. The V end lost 1 base, the J end lost 2 bases, and 5 bases lay between the germline ends. The CDR3 extends over 13 amino acids. The CDR3, as DNA: TGTGCCAGCAGCCAAGGACAGAACTATGGCTACACCTTC. This sequence encodes CASSQGQNYGYTF.

In its sample, this clonotype was seen a few times. J is TRBJ2-2 and V is TRBV9; maybe TRBD2 (5 bases). CDR3 size: 16 residues. In germline, CDR1 is SGDLS, CDR2 YYNGEE. V was clipped by 4 bases and J by 7 bases, with 20 bases between them. In DNA form, the CDR3 reads TGTGCCAGCAGCCCAGGACGACGCACTAGGGTCGGGGAGCTGTTTTTT. This codes for CASSPGRRTRVGELFF.

This clonotype appeared many times. The V gene is TRBV5-1, the J gene TRBJ2-1; the D call may be TRBD1 or TRBD2 (5 bases each). V was trimmed by 4 bases and J by 8 bases, leaving 10 bases between them. The V gene's germline CDR1 is SGHRS and CDR2 YFSETQ. CDR3 length equals 12 residues. CDR3 nucleotides: TGCGCCAGCAGCCCTCTGGGGGATGAGCAGTTCTTC. Protein product: CASSPLGDEQFF.

This clonotype was seen many times. The chain recombines TRBV27 with TRBJ2-7; the match to TRBD1 covers 7 bases. Germline CDR1 MNHEY, CDR2 SMNVEV (reference sequence). The CDR3 sequence is 13 residues long. CDR3 bases: TGTGCAACCAGGTGGGCAGGGGGCTACGAGCAGTACTTC. This gives the protein CATRWAGGYEQYF.

This clonotype was seen ten or more times. The chain is built from TRBV5-1 and TRBJ2-7; no definite D call. The CDR3 runs 13 residues. V dropped 1 base and J dropped 2 bases, with 7 bases sitting between them. Germline-derived CDR1 and CDR2 are SGHRS and YFSETQ. CDR3 sequence reads: CASSLTSPYEQYF. For the CDR3, the DNA is TGCGCCAGCAGCTTGACAAGCCCCTACGAGCAGTACTTC.

The rearrangement uses TRBV12-3 or TRBV12-4 and TRBJ2-1; TRBD2 matches 8 bases. The CDR3 is 15 residues long. V gave up 8 bases and J gave up 9 bases; unmatched junction bases: 15. The CDR3 sequence: CASPPGGAGASEQFF. The CDR3, as DNA: TGTGCCAGCCCCCCGGGGGGAGCGGGAGCGAGTGAGCAGTTCTTC.

The chain combines TRBV7-2 with TRBJ1-6, with D tentatively TRBD1 (5 bases). Trimming pared 5 bases from V and 10 bases from J, leaving 24 bases between. This CDR3 contains 17 residues. Germline V lookup: CDR1 SGHTA, CDR2 FQGNSA. CDR3 residues: CASSGTGPGTLFSPLHF. The CDR3 bases are TGTGCCAGCAGCGGCACGGGCCCCGGGACCCTCTTCTCACCCCTCCACTTT.

For this clonotype: One base away lies a much larger clone, so this may be a sequencing read error. This chain joins TRBV20-1 and TRBJ2-2; 9 bases are shared with TRBD2. The CDR3 runs 16 residues. Germline CDR1 reads DFQATT; CDR2 reads SNEGSKA (reference sequence). CDR3 region: CCASLAGGTNTGELFF. The CDR3 coding sequence is TGCTGTGCTAGTTTGGCGGGAGGGACGAACACCGGGGAGCTGTTTTTT.

This chain connects TRBV7-2 to TRBJ2-1, with D possibly matching TRBD1 (5 bases). The CDR3 consists of 14 residues. Germline V gives CDR1 SGHTA, CDR2 FQGNSA. Trimming took off 5 bases at V and 2 bases at J, with 10 bases between the two ends. The CDR3 spells CASSAGSTYNEQFF. In nucleotides, the CDR3 is TGTGCCAGCAGCGCAGGGTCGACCTACAATGAGCAGTTCTTC.

This clonotype has at least ten counts. The chain has TRBV7-2 and TRBJ2-4, with D perhaps TRBD1 or TRBD2 (5 bases each). The CDR3 runs to 15 residues. Trimming removed 4 bases at V and 8 bases at J, with 18 bases between. The germline V gene encodes CDR1 SGHTA and CDR2 FQGNSA. DNA of the CDR3: TGTGCCAGCAGCTGGAGCCGGGCCAGGGAGTACATTCAGTACTTC. Translating it yields CASSWSRAREYIQYF.